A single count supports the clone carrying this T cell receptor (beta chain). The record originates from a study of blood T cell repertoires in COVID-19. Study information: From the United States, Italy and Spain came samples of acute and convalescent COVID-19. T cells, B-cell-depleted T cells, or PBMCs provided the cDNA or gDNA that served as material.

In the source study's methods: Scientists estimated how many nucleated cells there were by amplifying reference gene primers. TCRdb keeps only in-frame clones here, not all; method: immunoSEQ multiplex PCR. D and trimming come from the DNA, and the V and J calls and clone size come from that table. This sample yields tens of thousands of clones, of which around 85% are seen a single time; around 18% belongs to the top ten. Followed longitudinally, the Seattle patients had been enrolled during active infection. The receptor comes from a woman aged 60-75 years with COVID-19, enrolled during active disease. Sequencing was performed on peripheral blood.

CDR3 sequence reads: CASSPRTSGHNEQFF. For the CDR3, the DNA is TGTGCCAGCAGTCCTAGGACTAGCGGCCACAATGAGCAGTTCTTC. The V call is TRBV6-4, the J call TRBJ2-1, with 10 nucleotides matching TRBD2. Germline V gives CDR1 MRHNA, CDR2 SNTAGT. The CDR3 spans 15 residues. The junction had 6 bases not matched to a gene; V was cut back by 5 bases and J by 5 bases.